A selection of T cell receptor beta chains follows, all from one sample in a study of cytomegalovirus exposure and HLA in healthy donors. Generated by immunoSEQ multiplex PCR, the TCRdb table keeps only in-frame clones and is missing some. The sample shows about 200,000 clones, about 88% of them seen only once. The sequenced sample consisted of PBMCs. The receptors stem from a woman under 30 in good health and CMV-seronegative. The CDR3 runs from the conserved cysteine through the conserved F or W.

J gene | V gene | CDR3 protein
TRBJ2-7 | TRBV11-2 | CASILGALGSYEQYF
TRBJ2-5 | TRBV29-1 | CSVGGRLWRETQYF
TRBJ2-1 | TRBV25-1 | CASSISGGGLYEQFF
TRBJ2-5 | TRBV7-6 | CASSLVDRYQETQYF
TRBJ1-4 | TRBV9 | CASSVSPGGANEKLFF
TRBJ1-5 | TRBV2 | CASSKTGQGIGSNQPQHF
TRBJ1-4 | TRBV7-9 | CASKGTGSEKLFF
TRBJ1-3 | TRBV13 | CASSLGTAGNTIYF
TRBJ1-2 | TRBV6-1 | CASSEAFQGGGYTF
TRBJ2-3 | TRBV19 | CASSRASEGGTDTQYF
TRBJ2-5 | TRBV7-7 | CASSSRAGAEETQYF
TRBJ1-5 | TRBV6-6 | CASGTGQNQPQHF
TRBJ1-5 | TRBV15 | CATSRDRISNQPQHF
TRBJ2-7 | TRBV19 | CASGLAGSYEQYF
TRBJ2-7 | TRBV5-6 | CASSFFRQNSYEQYF
TRBJ1-2 | TRBV5-1 | CASSSGGSNYGYTF
TRBJ2-2 | TRBV12-5 | CASGFPGGDTGELFF
TRBJ1-5 | TRBV5-1 | CASSLETGGNQPQHF
TRBJ2-2 | TRBV2 | CASTGEANTGELFF
TRBJ2-3 | TRBV19 | CASSIRQGTDTQYF
TRBJ2-7 | TRBV19 | CASSMRGEAHEQYF
TRBJ2-1 | TRBV28 | CASSLIGVSYNEQFF
TRBJ2-1 | TRBV10-3 | CAISEPAVYNEQFF
TRBJ1-4 | TRBV5-1 | CASSAATGTGVEKLFF
TRBJ2-5 | TRBV19 | CASSGRLGETQYF
TRBJ1-1 | TRBV5-1 | CASSPGQGEETEAFF
TRBJ2-2 | TRBV30 | CAWIGTEDVTGELFF
TRBJ1-1 | TRBV11-2 | CASRGLGTNTEAFF
TRBJ1-2 | TRBV7-2 | CASSPGQGYGYTF
TRBJ1-3 | TRBV25-1 | CASSEFGGGWHTIYF
TRBJ2-7 | TRBV5-1 | CASSLDGGGYEQYF
TRBJ1-1 | TRBV12-5 | CASGFEGGGNTEAFF
TRBJ2-7 | TRBV7-2 | CASSTDRGPYEQYF
- | TRBV6-1 | CASSEVRGDEQYF
TRBJ2-5 | TRBV4-2 | CASSPKMGRQETQYF
TRBJ1-2 | TRBV7-9 | CASSDQFDRGGHGYTF
TRBJ2-1 | TRBV2 | CASSGTSGGYNEQFF
TRBJ2-7 | TRBV6-6 | CASSLQGEAYEQYF
TRBJ2-3 | TRBV6-5 | CASSYSSTDTQYF
TRBJ2-6 | TRBV15 | CATSLGTRRFGANVLTF
TRBJ1-2 | TRBV10-2 | CASSESGTGDGYTF
TRBJ1-1 | TRBV21-1 | CASSKASDSMNTEAFF
TRBJ1-2 | TRBV27 | CASSLDRGGYGYTF
TRBJ2-2 | TRBV27 | CASTRTGGPPGELFF
TRBJ2-5 | TRBV5-1 | CASSLWTDQETQYF
TRBJ1-2 | TRBV7-9 | CASSLLDSEDGYTF
TRBJ2-1 | TRBV19 | CASSIDRLAGNNEQFF
TRBJ2-7 | TRBV2 | CASSESGGATYEQYF
TRBJ2-3 | TRBV6-4 | CASSDGGRSTDTQYF
TRBJ2-7 | TRBV19 | CASSIALLRFEYEQYF
TRBJ1-5 | TRBV2 | CASRGQGGQPQHF
TRBJ1-3 | TRBV11-2 | CASSYTGAVIFGNTIYF
TRBJ1-1 | TRBV12-5 | CASGLEAGGTEAFF
TRBJ2-7 | TRBV5-4 | CASSSGLYYEQYF